This T cell receptor beta chain was profiled in a study of cytomegalovirus exposure and HLA in healthy donors. Study in general: Unique TCRs from HLA-typed donors, 65 million to 85 million of them, were held in an early data release.

PCR involved 60 Vbeta and 13 Jbeta primers. The repertoire was sequenced with immunoSEQ multiplex PCR; TCRdb's copy has only in-frame clones and lacks some. This table holds 120,000 to 150,000 clones, roughly 88% found once. On this clone itself: Its specificity is unknown.

Study conclusions and caveats: A further, later analysis showed that HLA-associated TCR beta chains (compared with equally common others) were more clonally expanded.

The sequence derives from a woman aged 35 to 49 in good health and CMV-seronegative. The sequencing sample was made of PBMCs.

As DNA, the CDR3 is TGTGCCAGCAGTTACGGACAGGGACAGGGCTACGAGCAGTACTTC. This translates into CASSYGQGQGYEQYF. This rearrangement joins TRBV6-5 to TRBJ2-7; TRBD1 agrees at 9 bases. Germline values: CDR1 MNHEY, CDR2 SVGAGI. The CDR3 runs 15 residues. V shed 2 bases, J shed 3 bases, and the junction held 5 bases outside the gene matches.